The sequence of this T cell receptor (beta chain) was determined in a study of blood T cells in healthy people across ages. Overall study context: Per two T cells, about one barcoded beta molecule was captured through template switching.

A second PCR of roughly 6 to 12 cycles used a sample-barcoded 5' primer and a J-beta primer mix. Each of the samples gave a minimum of 3 million paired-end reads that contained CDR3. TCRdb processed the 5' RACE reads anew with MiXCR; each CDR3 protein has one entry. This table has fewer than 2 million distinct CDR3 sequences, about two fifths appearing once. Study-wide results and caveats: Without sorted subsets, naive and antigen-experienced compartments could not be conclusively compared. In these data, TCR beta diversity tracked strongly with naive T cell percentage.

Comments on this clonotype: The antigen is unknown.

Germline-derived CDR1 and CDR2 are MDHEN and SYDVKM. The CDR3 is 17 residues long. Trimming shortened V by 6 bases and J by 5 bases, and 25 bases separated the two germline ends. This rearrangement joins TRBV28 to TRBJ1-2, with D possibly matching TRBD1 (5 bases). The sequenced sample consisted of blood. This clonotype was obtained from a human donor in good health. CDR3 residues: CASRSWGTRDEEYGYTF. The DNA of the CDR3 is TGTGCCAGCAGATCTTGGGGAACAAGGGACGAGGAATATGGCTACACCTTC.